Shown below are 31 T cell receptor beta chains from a single sample sequenced in a study of patients and donors after allogeneic stem cell transplantation. Via MiXCR, TCRdb re-called the RT-PCR reads, giving one row per CDR3 protein. The repertoire has 70,000 or so distinct CDR3 sequences, more than 20% of them found once; the top ten carry more than 25%. The sequenced sample consisted of blood, either unsorted or a sorted T cell fraction (not recorded which). The receptors were gathered from a human donor who was either an allogeneic HSCT recipient or a stem cell or donor lymphocyte infusion donor (not recorded which). It is not recorded whose cells these are; they may come from a transplant donor.

This clonotype appeared many times. V is TRBV30 and J is TRBJ1-5; TRBD1 is a possible D gene (5 bases). Trimming pared 0 bases from V and 5 bases from J, leaving 8 bases between. This CDR3 is built from 13 residues. Germline V gene lookup returns CDR1 GTSNPN and CDR2 SVGIG (reference sequence). CDR3 bases: TGTGCCTGGAGTGTACAGGACCATCAGCCCCAGCATTTT. It encodes CAWSVQDHQPQHF.

The chain combines TRBV6-6 with TRBJ2-3; 7 positions match TRBD2. Trimming cost V 6 bases and J 0 bases; bases outside gene matches: 3. CDR3 length: 14 amino acids. CDR1 and CDR2 from the germline V gene are MNHNY and SVGAGI (reference sequence). CDR3 region: CASRVSGSTDTQYF. The CDR3 DNA reads as TGTGCCAGCAGGGTTAGCGGGAGCACAGATACGCAGTATTTT.

This clonotype was recorded once. V is TRBV12-3 or TRBV12-4 and J is TRBJ1-1; weak D call: TRBD1 (6 bases). V shed 7 bases and J shed 7 bases, with 31 bases lying between them. The CDR3 length is 18 residues. CDR3 region: CASTDRPDRLKHANEAFF. The DNA for the CDR3 is TGTGCCAGCACCGATCGACCCGACAGGCTAAAACACGCCAATGAAGCTTTCTTT.

This clonotype was seen a few times. The chain links TRBV5-1 to TRBJ1-1; TRBD1 might be the D (5 bases). The CDR3 is 18 residues long. Germline-derived CDR1 and CDR2 are SGHRS and YFSETQ. The ends were cut back, 0 bases at V and 1 base at J, with 19 bases in the middle. Here the CDR3 reads CASSLVPPPSRANTEAFF. The CDR3 DNA follows: TGCGCCAGCAGCTTGGTGCCCCCTCCTTCCAGGGCGAACACTGAAGCTTTCTTT.

This clonotype showed up just a few times. The chain employs TRBV25-1 and TRBJ1-2, with 8 bases aligning to TRBD1. Germline values: CDR1 MGHDK, CDR2 SYGVNS. The CDR3 has 13 amino acids. The ends lost 4 bases at V and 4 bases at J; junction bases unmatched: 2. The CDR3: CASSAGTGYGYTF. The CDR3 nucleotides are TGTGCCAGCAGTGCCGGGACAGGCTATGGCTACACCTTC.

The gene calls are TRBV4-1 and TRBJ2-5; D tentatively fits TRBD1 or TRBD2 (6 bases each). Germline V CDR1 and CDR2: MGHRA, YSYEKL. The CDR3 runs to 15 residues. V dropped 10 bases and J dropped 3 bases, with 21 bases sitting between them. CDR3 region: CAKPPKGGLEETQYF. Here the CDR3 DNA reads TGCGCCAAACCACCGAAGGGGGGTCTCGAAGAGACCCAGTACTTC.

This clonotype was seen more than once but under ten times. The chain recombines TRBV12-3 or TRBV12-4 with TRBJ1-6, with D perhaps matching TRBD1 (5 bases). Trimming took off 7 bases at V and 8 bases at J, with 15 bases between the two ends. This CDR3 has 14 residues. CDR3 loop: CASTLGGGDSPLHF. CDR3 bases: TGTGCCAGCACCCTCGGGGGTGGGGATTCACCCCTCCACTTT.

This chain connects TRBV5-1 to TRBJ2-1; 7 bases are a match to TRBD1. Germline loops: CDR1 SGHRS, CDR2 YFSETQ. The CDR3 loop spans 15 amino acids. The trim removed 2 bases at V and 3 bases at J, leaving 5 bases unmatched. The CDR3 sequence is CASSLRDSFYNEQFF. The CDR3 region has the DNA TGCGCCAGCAGCTTACGGGACAGCTTCTACAATGAGCAGTTCTTC.

This clonotype was recorded a few times. CDR3 in amino acids: CSAKWTGYGNTF. The CDR3 DNA is TGCAGTGCTAAGTGGACAGGCTACGGAAACACCTTC. The genes are TRBV20-1 and TRBJ1-2; 7 bases agree with TRBD1. The CDR3 length is 12 residues. V was pared by 4 bases and J by 12 bases, with 11 bases of the junction left unmatched. Germline V gives CDR1 DFQATT, CDR2 SNEGSKA (reference sequence).

A word on this clonotype: At one of its ends the junction is not consistent with the germline gene, which may arise from a read error. This chain connects TRBV10-3 to TRBJ2-1, with TRBD2 identical over 16 bases. CDR1 ENHRY and CDR2 SYGVKD come from the germline V gene. This CDR3 comprises 16 residues. CDR3 coding DNA: TGTGCCATCAGTGAGGCCCCGGGACTAGCGGGAGGGCCAGGTCACTTC. This gives the protein CAISEAPGLAGGPGHF.

The chain carries TRBV6-2 or TRBV6-3 and TRBJ2-5; possible D gene TRBD2, 6 bases. V lost 7 bases to trimming and J lost 8 bases, with 14 bases between them. Germline assignment: CDR1 MNHEY and CDR2 SVGEGT. The CDR3 loop spans 12 amino acids. This chain's CDR3 is CASKTGLPTQYF. The DNA of the CDR3 is TGTGCCAGCAAGACGGGACTGCCAACCCAGTACTTC.

This clonotype was picked up a small number of times. The rearrangement joins TRBV19 to TRBJ2-5; D may correspond to TRBD1 or TRBD2 (5 bases each). With 4 bases removed from V and 2 bases from J, the gap between germline ends came to 17 bases. The CDR3 loop spans 16 amino acids. The germline gives CDR1 LNHDA, CDR2 SQIVND (reference sequence). As DNA, the CDR3 is TGTGCCAGTAGTAGCCGGGGACGGAACTTACAAGAGACCCAGTACTTC. This sequence encodes CASSSRGRNLQETQYF. Using reference TRBV19 and TRBJ2-5 for the parts outside the CDR3, the full variable domain is DGGITQSPKYLFRKEGQNVTLSCEQNLNHDAMYWYRQDPGQGLRLIYYSQIVNDFQKGDIAEGYSVSREKKESFPLTVTSAQKNPTAFYLCASSSRGRNLQETQYFGPGTRLLVL.

The rearrangement links TRBV2 to TRBJ1-1, with no clear D. Germline assignment: CDR1 SNHLY and CDR2 FYNNEI. V was shortened by 7 bases and J by 4 bases, with 16 bases between the two germline ends. The CDR3 is made up of 14 amino acids. CDR3 bases: TGTGCCAGCAAGGGTATCGGGTTGGGCACTGAAGCTTTCTTT. Encoded protein: CASKGIGLGTEAFF.

The CDR3 DNA reads as TGTGCCAGCAGCCAAGAGTGGTGGGGGCGAGGTAATTCACCCCTCCACTTT. This codes for CASSQEWWGRGNSPLHF. The rearrangement uses TRBV3-1 and TRBJ1-6; possible D gene TRBD1, 6 bases. Germline loops: CDR1 LGHDT, CDR2 YNNKEL (reference sequence). V was cut by 0 bases and J by 6 bases, with 15 bases left in between. The CDR3 runs to 17 residues.

This sequence joins TRBV20-1 and TRBJ2-3, with D possibly matching TRBD1 (6 bases). Germline loops: CDR1 DFQATT, CDR2 SNEGSKA (reference sequence). V was clipped by 8 bases and J by 0 bases, with 15 bases between them. This CDR3 is built from 14 residues. The CDR3: CSPRQDFSTDTQYF. Here the CDR3 DNA reads TGCAGTCCGAGACAGGACTTTAGCACAGATACGCAGTATTTT.

The V gene is TRBV5-1, the J gene TRBJ1-4; TRBD1 matches at 9 bases. Trimming cost V 4 bases and J 5 bases; bases outside gene matches: 6. CDR1 and CDR2 (germline): SGHRS, YFSETQ. The CDR3 spans 15 residues. Here the CDR3 reads CASSNTGTGNEKLFF. The CDR3 DNA is TGCGCCAGCAGCAATACCGGGACAGGGAATGAAAAACTGTTTTTT.

This CDR3 reads CASSLTSGGLSSYNEQFF. In DNA, the CDR3 is TGCGCCAGCAGCTTGACGAGCGGGGGGCTAAGCTCCTACAATGAGCAGTTCTTC. The chain has TRBV5-1 and TRBJ2-1; 9 nucleotides agree with TRBD2. Germline CDR1 reads SGHRS; CDR2 reads YFSETQ. This CDR3 spans 18 amino acids. J lost 0 bases, V lost 1 base, and 8 bases had no gene match.

The sample holds a few counts of this clonotype. The CDR3, as DNA: TGCGCCAGCAGCCCCATAAGGGGGGCGCATGGAAACACCATATATTTT. Encoded protein: CASSPIRGAHGNTIYF. This chain joins TRBV5-1 and TRBJ1-3; a possible D gene is TRBD1 (6 bases). This CDR3 comprises 16 residues. Trimming took off 4 bases at V and 3 bases at J, with 17 bases between the two ends. Germline lookup yields CDR1 SGHRS and CDR2 YFSETQ.

This chain uses TRBV11-3 with TRBJ2-2; D call uncertain. The CDR3 length is 16 residues. V dropped 3 bases and J dropped 1 base, with 12 bases sitting between them. Germline V gene data show CDR1 as SGHNT and CDR2 as YENEEA. The CDR3 sequence: CASSFLSRKNTGELFF. The DNA of the CDR3 is TGTGCCAGCAGCTTCCTTTCCAGAAAGAACACCGGGGAGCTGTTTTTT.

This clonotype has a handful of counts. The genes are TRBV5-1 and TRBJ2-7; TRBD1 or TRBD2 may be the D gene (5 bases each). Trimming removed 0 bases at V and 1 base at J, with 11 bases between. Germline-derived CDR1 and CDR2 are SGHRS and YFSETQ. The length of the CDR3 is 15 residues. CDR3 amino acids: CASSLGDLLSYEQYF. The CDR3 nucleotides are TGCGCCAGCAGCTTGGGGGACCTCTTGTCCTACGAGCAGTACTTC.

The DNA for the CDR3 is TGTGCCAGCAGTAGACAGACCGATACGAACACCGGGGAGCTGTTTTTT. Its translation is CASSRQTDTNTGELFF. This rearrangement joins TRBV6-2 or TRBV6-3 to TRBJ2-2; D might be TRBD1 (5 bases). V was cut by 5 bases and J by 0 bases, with 13 bases left in between. CDR3 length equals 16 residues. Germline CDR1 is MNHEY and CDR2 is SVGEGT.

V gene TRBV10-3 combines with J gene TRBJ2-2; the match to TRBD1 covers 7 bases. Unmatched junction bases numbered 4, after V lost 5 bases and J lost 10 bases. CDR1 ENHRY and CDR2 SYGVKD come from the germline V gene. The CDR3 runs to 12 residues. The CDR3 is CAISTGVPELFF. In DNA form, the CDR3 reads TGTGCCATCAGTACAGGGGTTCCGGAGCTGTTTTTT.

This sequence joins TRBV7-9 and TRBJ2-7, with 10 bases lining up with TRBD2. CDR3 length equals 15 residues. Germline CDR1 and CDR2: SEHNR and FQNEAQ (reference sequence). The V segment lost 4 bases and the J segment 2 bases; nucleotides outside the gene matches: 5. CDR3 DNA sequence: TGTGCCAGCAGCTCGCCAACTAGCGGGGCCTACGAGCAGTACTTC. Its protein product is CASSSPTSGAYEQYF.

This chain joins TRBV12-5 and TRBJ1-1, with D tentatively TRBD1 (5 bases). Germline V lookup: CDR1 LGHNT, CDR2 FRNRAP. Trimming took 3 bases from V and 0 from J, leaving 14 bases between them. The CDR3 extends over 16 amino acids. This CDR3 reads CASGFKGEGMNTEAFF. CDR3 sequence (DNA): TGTGCTAGTGGTTTCAAAGGGGAGGGGATGAACACTGAAGCTTTCTTT.

This clonotype turned up a few times. Because it lacks the conserved phenylalanine or tryptophan at the end, this CDR3 is likely a read error. The chain recombines TRBV20-1 with TRBJ2-7, with D perhaps being TRBD1 or TRBD2 (5 bases each). Germline loops: CDR1 DFQATT, CDR2 SNEGSKA (reference sequence). Trimming took off 2 bases at V and 6 bases at J, with 17 bases between the two ends. The length of the CDR3 is 14 residues. Here the CDR3 reads CSARTSGARFEQYS. DNA for the CDR3: TGCAGTGCTAGAACCTCCGGGGCCCGTTTCGAGCAGTACTCC.

This clonotype was observed a few times. This chain links TRBV7-2 with TRBJ1-2; 7 bases map to TRBD1. The CDR3 runs to 14 residues. The V and J ends lost 5 bases and 3 bases, in that order; junction bases with no gene match: 6. Looked up from germline, CDR1 is SGHTA and CDR2 is FQGNSA. The DNA for the CDR3 is TGTGCCAGCAGCAAAGGACAGGCCGACTATGGCTACACCTTC. Translated, it gives CASSKGQADYGYTF.

The chain employs TRBV12-3 or TRBV12-4 and TRBJ1-6; 7 bases line up with TRBD1. The CDR3 is made up of 14 amino acids. The J segment lost 6 bases and the V segment lost 5 bases, leaving 4 bases of the junction unmatched. In DNA, the CDR3 is TGTGCCAGCAGTCTGGGACAGAGTAATTCACCCCTCCACTTT. Translated: CASSLGQSNSPLHF.

This clonotype was counted a few times. This sequence joins TRBV24-1 and TRBJ2-7; 10 nucleotides align to TRBD1. The V gene's germline CDR1 is KGHDR and CDR2 SFDVKD. V lost 6 bases, J lost 6 bases, and 4 bases stayed unmatched. The length of the CDR3 is 13 residues. The CDR3: CATSRQGAGEQYF. For the CDR3, the DNA is TGTGCCACCAGTAGACAGGGGGCCGGCGAGCAGTACTTC.

By share of the sample, this clonotype is medium-sized. This chain connects TRBV6-6 to TRBJ1-5, with a tentative D call TRBD1 (6 bases). This CDR3 region has 18 residues. Germline lookup yields CDR1 MNHNY and CDR2 SVGAGI (reference sequence). The ends were cut back, 0 bases at V and 5 bases at J, with 20 bases in the middle. The DNA of the CDR3 is TGTGCCAGCAGTTACTCGATTGCCCAGAGGACAGTCCATCAGCCCCAGCATTTT. Translated, it gives CASSYSIAQRTVHQPQHF.

This clonotype appeared a few times. The chain links TRBV25-1 to TRBJ1-2, with D maybe TRBD1 (5 bases). With 5 bases removed from V and 6 bases from J, the gap between germline ends came to 19 bases. The germline V gene has CDR1 MGHDK and CDR2 SYGVNS. The CDR3 contains 15 residues. CDR3 sequence (DNA): TGTGCCAGCAGTTCGGATCGGGGGGTATGGGATGGCTACACCTTC. It translates to CASSSDRGVWDGYTF.

The J gene is TRBJ2-1, the V gene TRBV4-2; TRBD2 matches 8 bases. CDR3 length equals 16 residues. The germline gives CDR1 LGHNA, CDR2 YNFKEQ. V gave up 0 bases and J gave up 4 bases; unmatched junction bases: 5. CDR3 DNA: TGTGCCAGCAGCCAAGAAGGACTAGCCGCTTACAATGAGCAGTTCTTC. Protein sequence: CASSQEGLAAYNEQFF.